This is a list of T cell receptor beta chains from one sample in a study of cytotoxic CD8 clonotypes in ibrutinib-treated CLL. Profiled with immunoSEQ multiplex PCR; TCRdb holds only in-frame clones, not every one. This repertoire shows some 300,000 clones, just under 80% found once; its top ten account for 5% to 7%. The sequencing here drew on PBMCs, taken before ibrutinib treatment. These receptors all come from a human donor with chronic lymphocytic leukemia. Each CDR3 is given with its conserved first and last residue. Clone sizes are given selectively: once, few, many, or a class where the clone is expanded.

CASSEERGSEQYF - TRBJ2-7 TRBV2
CASSLHFDMLAGGPRGQFF few TRBJ2-1 TRBV7-3
CASSVDLLMNTEAFF - TRBJ1-1 TRBV9
CASSEAPTPTYEQYF - TRBJ2-7 TRBV6-1
CASSGALPYYGYTF few TRBJ1-2 TRBV6-1
CASSLTLLDTQYF - TRBJ2-3 TRBV9
CATKTGPETQYF - TRBJ2-5 TRBV27
CAWSVVPMNTEAFF few TRBJ1-1 TRBV30
CASSIKTRPGELFF few TRBJ2-2 TRBV19
CASSPPAANQETQYF - TRBJ2-5 TRBV5-4
CAWTRGHQPQHF - TRBJ1-5 TRBV30
CAWRFGRWDTQYF - TRBJ2-3 TRBV30
CASSLLYPGSTGYTF - TRBJ1-2 TRBV27
CASSPSTYEQYF - TRBJ2-7 TRBV6-6
CVRSAQGPTASNQPQHF - TRBJ1-5 TRBV7-5
CASSQLQGYGSGNTIYF - TRBJ1-3 TRBV28
CASSYTHGTPIGNTIYF once TRBJ1-3 TRBV27
CASSVSRDRGVYEQYF - TRBJ2-7 TRBV9
CASRPRETYGYTF - TRBJ1-2 TRBV13
CASSKPPSSYEQYF - TRBJ2-7 TRBV21-1
CASSLGMAYEQYF - TRBJ2-7 TRBV4-1
CASGTVNQPQHF few TRBJ1-5 TRBV9
CASSLIMGTTEAFF - TRBJ1-1 TRBV5-6
CASSLSPELETQYF - TRBJ2-5 TRBV5-1
CASSSQGGDEQYF - TRBJ2-7 TRBV7-9
CASSPGRGGQETQYF - TRBJ2-5 TRBV5-1
CASSQEFSDSYNEQFF - TRBJ2-1 TRBV4-1
CSVAKLGTPTNYGYTF - TRBJ1-2 TRBV29-1
CASGLSSGANVLTF - TRBJ2-6 TRBV12-5
CASSLALGGSGSEQYF - TRBJ2-7 TRBV5-1
CASRAPGQINYGYTF - TRBJ1-2 TRBV6-5
CASSVGGTPPYEQYF - TRBJ2-7 TRBV9
CASSDHGGSTDTQYF few TRBJ2-3 TRBV6-4
CSAGGQQGYEQYF - TRBJ2-7 TRBV29-1
CASSPPSAGGRGEQFF - TRBJ2-1 TRBV18
CSVIRINSYEQYF once TRBJ2-7 TRBV29-1
CASSAAHPYQETQYF - TRBJ2-5 TRBV9
CASSLNEFQPQHF - TRBJ1-5 TRBV27
CASNDRTSSGNTIYF - TRBJ1-3 TRBV6-1
CASSIWGTSSYEQFF - TRBJ2-1 TRBV19
CASSPEGAIGFYEQYF - TRBJ2-7 TRBV7-8
CASSPKSTDTQYF - TRBJ2-3 TRBV6-6
CARSLALGGNTEAFF - TRBJ1-1 TRBV5-3
CASSLTTGLSGYEQYF - TRBJ2-7 TRBV5-6
CASSSSGSRETQYF - TRBJ2-5 TRBV7-3
CASSLGSSGDNEQFF - TRBJ2-1 TRBV5-4
CASSYGSEQYF - TRBJ2-7 TRBV6-5
CASSPDGYGMFYTF - TRBJ1-2 TRBV5-1
CASSQGRQGSKTQYF - TRBJ2-5 TRBV23-1
CASSFRDRDNEQFF - TRBJ2-1 TRBV19
CASSYRTGNYGYTF - TRBJ1-2 TRBV6-5
CASSLGTSGYNEQFF - TRBJ2-1 TRBV7-2
CASSPYNEQFF few TRBJ2-1 TRBV10-2
CAWSVLGGAGETQYF - TRBJ2-5 TRBV30
CASSLSRGPSYEQYF - TRBJ2-7 TRBV11-3